One TCR beta chain is described in this entry. The germline V gene encodes CDR1 SGHTA and CDR2 FQGNSA. V was pared by 1 base and J by 2 bases, with 3 bases between. This CDR3 has 13 residues. Original processing notes: ImmunoSEQ only sent back junction sequences with no quality scores, so filtering was done differently. TCRdb keeps only in-frame clones here, not all; method: immunoSEQ multiplex PCR. V, J and clone size derive from that table, while D and trimming were established from the DNA sequence. The table lists about 990,000 clones, 75% to 80% of them singletons. This entry comes from a study of shared clonotypes between healthy human individuals. Study as a whole: Researchers assigned three CD4 naive, three CD4 memory, two CD8 naive and one CD8 memory plate to each donor.

Donors included only healthy HIV-negative adults lacking recent acute infections or vaccinations. The chain recombines TRBV7-2 with TRBJ1-3; D is unresolved. Sequences were obtained from memory CD4+ T cells from PBMCs. The subset is: CD45RA-negative fraction. The sequence derives from a man between 18 and 35 years old in good health. Some clones in this sample may be carry-over from other donors' samples. The CDR3 region has the DNA TGTGCCAGCAGCTTAGTGGCTGGAAACACCATATATTTT. This translates into CASSLVAGNTIYF.